This T cell receptor beta chain appears in the sequencing data of a study of T cells in Graves' hyperthyroidism and ophthalmopathy (dated by TCRdb to about 2019). About the investigation overall: Peripheral blood samples were taken at the time of initial diagnosis, prior to any treatment. A discovery cohort of approximately 97 patients, roughly 45 with Graves' ophthalmopathy and 55 to 60 with stable Graves' hyperthyroidism, was used to find distinguishing TCR V-J signatures. Prospective prediction of ophthalmopathy was tested in an independent validation cohort consisting of about 20 hyperthyroidism patients and about 17 patients who later progressed to ophthalmopathy. The roughly 94 discovery patients were randomly divided into training and test sets at a 7:3 ratio. In addition, the study compared T-cell repertoires in thyroid tissue and in blood from roughly six Graves' hyperthyroidism patients. After blood sampling, hyperthyroidism patients were treated with methimazole at a starting dose of 30 mg daily, and ophthalmopathy patients were treated with high-dose intravenous methylprednisolone. The paper describes TCR Vbeta CDR3 sequencing of 135 peripheral blood samples, made up of fewer than 50 ophthalmopathy patients, 70 to 80 hyperthyroidism patients and roughly 17 progressor patients. Overall study results and their limits: A 13 V-J signature model separated ophthalmopathy from stable hyperthyroidism, with just over 85% sensitivity and 81% to 83% specificity in cross-validation and 80%/75% in testing. Sample size was not statistically predetermined, and investigators were not blinded to group allocation. In validation, progression to ophthalmopathy was predicted by the model with about 70% sensitivity and 72% to 80% specificity, a median of around 5.9 months before onset. Most expanded thyroid clonotypes (frequency above 0.001) were also found in blood, which suggests that blood repertoires may mirror thyroid immune responses.

The germline V gene (reference sequence) sets CDR1 to DFQATT and CDR2 to SNEGSKA. The CDR3 holds 14 amino acids from the cysteine to the phenylalanine. Solely the CDR3 DNA is kept, with 42 bases framed from the first base. V and J lose 0 bases and 3 bases, and a span of 10 bases separates them. Amplification of TCR beta CDR3 regions was carried out from RNA transcripts. A first-round RT-PCR of the TCR CDR3 used the HTBI primer set with the Qiagen OneStep RT-PCR kit. The libraries were constructed in a second round of multiplex PCR and then size-selected and purified. Sequencing of the libraries was done on an Illumina HiSeq2000 using paired-end 100 bp reads. Turning to the authors' computational methods: SOAPnuke was used to process the raw data, removing reads that contained adapters or uncalled bases, had a mean Phred below 15, or lacked an exact match to the constant primer or identifier. COPE v1.2.5 was used to merge high-quality paired reads, and clonotypes were defined as unique nucleotide sequences. MiTCR v1.1 was used to align clonotypes to the IMGT TRBV, TRBD and TRBJ reference segments. Only V-J combinations with frequency above 0.0001, covering 99.2% of repertoires, were analysed. The TCS score was defined as F50 (clonal expansion) divided by E x V (chaos), with BLOSUM62-based TCRdist calculated between CDR3 peptides within each V-J. Welch's t-statistics and random forest reduced around 520 V-J features to 10 to 15, which were used in a naive Bayes classifier (R e1071). TCRdb itself trimmed the public reads at Q25 with fastp, ran MiXCR and retained productive beta chains. Each entry merges the rows of one CDR3 protein and shows their most common DNA and genes. The V and J calls and clone size are TCRdb's, not the authors'. The sample table records about 400,000 distinct CDR3 sequences; around 14% of these occur just once. The leading ten clones occupy 13% to 15% of the sample.

This clonotype was recorded many times. What antigen it recognizes has not been identified. No quality values exist for individual bases; no much larger clone is one base distant. Stable Graves' hyperthyroidism was defined as the absence of progression to ophthalmopathy over 18 months of follow-up. Hyperthyroidism patients were newly diagnosed, with disease duration under 2 months, and aged 18 to 65 years. The study excluded patients with uncontrolled infections, other autoimmune diseases, pregnancy or lactation. Diagnoses were based on clinical symptoms, serum thyroxine and TRAb, thyroid ultrasound and orbital computed tomography. Ficoll-Paque density gradient centrifugation was used to isolate PBMCs from 9.5 to 10 ml of fresh peripheral blood. Total RNA was extracted using Trizol reagent, and RNA quality was assessed on an Agilent 2100 Bioanalyzer.

This sequence originates from a woman aged 18-30 years with Graves' hyperthyroidism. Rearrangement joined TRBV20-1 to TRBJ2-3; a weak D assignment points to TRBD1 (5 bases agree). The sample consisted of blood. For the CDR3, the sequence is CSARDTGRTDTQYF. The DNA reads as follows: TGCAGTGCTAGAGACACAGGTCGGACAGATACGCAGTATTTT.